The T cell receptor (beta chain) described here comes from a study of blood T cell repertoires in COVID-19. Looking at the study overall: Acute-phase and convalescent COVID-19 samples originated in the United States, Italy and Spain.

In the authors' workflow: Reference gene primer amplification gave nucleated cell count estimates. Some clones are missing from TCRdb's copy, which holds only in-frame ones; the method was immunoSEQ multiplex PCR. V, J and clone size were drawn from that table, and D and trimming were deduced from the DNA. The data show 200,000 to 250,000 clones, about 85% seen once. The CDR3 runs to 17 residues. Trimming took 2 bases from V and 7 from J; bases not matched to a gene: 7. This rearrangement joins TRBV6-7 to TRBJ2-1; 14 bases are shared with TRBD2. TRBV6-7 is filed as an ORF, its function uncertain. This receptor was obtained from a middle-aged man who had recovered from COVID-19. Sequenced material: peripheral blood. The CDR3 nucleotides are TGTGCCAGCAGTTACCCGGGACTAGCGGGAGATTTAAATGAGCAGTTCTTC. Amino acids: CASSYPGLAGDLNEQFF.